These 30 T cell receptor beta chains were sequenced from one sample in a study of T-cell memory formation after mild COVID-19. TCRdb ran MiXCR on the 5' RACE reads and lists one entry per CDR3 protein. This sample carries 500,000 to 600,000 distinct CDR3 sequences, approximately 18% of them seen once, and the ten largest clones take more than 10%. Sequencing used PBMCs or a T cell subset sorted from them (not recorded which). These receptors were collected from an adult woman who had mild COVID-19 (a few samples of this study predate the infection). Cell type and time point are not known.

This clonotype was recorded a few times. The chain has TRBV13 and TRBJ2-7; TRBD2 matches 10 bases. CDR1 and CDR2 (germline): PRHDT, FYEKMQ (reference sequence). The V segment lost 0 bases and the J segment 5 bases; nucleotides outside the gene matches: 7. This CDR3 is 16 amino acids long. CDR3 sequence reads: CASSLGASGRGNEQYF. In nucleotides, the CDR3 is TGTGCCAGCAGCTTAGGGGCTAGCGGGAGAGGGAACGAGCAGTACTTC.

This clonotype occurred a few times. The chain links TRBV20-1 to TRBJ1-1, with a weak D call TRBD1 (5 bases). From germline, CDR1 is DFQATT and CDR2 SNEGSKA (reference sequence). CDR3 length equals 12 residues. Between the trimmed V and J ends, which lost 6 bases and 11 bases, there was a span of 19 bases. CDR3 bases: TGCAGTGCCCCTTGGGGGGGTGACCAGGCTTTCTTT. Encoded protein: CSAPWGGDQAFF.

CDR3 in amino acids: CSVDFGGLETQYF. Written as DNA, the CDR3 is TGCAGCGTCGACTTCGGTGGGTTAGAGACCCAGTACTTC. This chain joins TRBV29-1 and TRBJ2-5; D not certain. Germline V gene data show CDR1 as SQVTM and CDR2 as ANQGSEA. This CDR3 region has 13 residues. Trimming took off 6 bases at V and 4 bases at J, with 15 bases between the two ends.

This clonotype was picked up a small number of times. V usage is TRBV6-1 and J usage is TRBJ2-1, with 9 bases that match TRBD2. The CDR3 length is 18 residues. From germline, CDR1 is MNHNS and CDR2 SASEGT. After removal of 5 bases from V and 4 bases from J, the junction contained 15 bases not matched to a gene. The CDR3 here is CASSLAGQGRRVYNEQFF. DNA for the CDR3: TGTGCCAGCAGTCTAGCGGGACAAGGCAGGAGGGTTTACAATGAGCAGTTCTTC.

As concerns this clonotype: Relative to the germline gene, one junction end is altered; a read error may explain this. The V and J genes are TRBV20-1 and TRBJ1-5; D unclear. The V gene's germline CDR1 is DFQATT and CDR2 SNEGSKA (reference sequence). This CDR3 has 14 amino acids. The CDR3 coding sequence is TGCAGTGCTAGAGAGGCCTATAGCAATAAGCCCCAGCATTTT. Translated, it gives CSAREAYSNKPQHF.

This clonotype was detected ten times or more. V is TRBV12-3 or TRBV12-4 and J is TRBJ1-2, with D possibly TRBD1 on 6 matching bases. CDR3 size: 12 residues. V gave up 9 bases and J gave up 9 bases, with 17 bases separating them. The DNA for the CDR3 is TGTGCCAGTCGGAGCGGAGGGGGGAGCTACACCTTC. This translates into CASRSGGGSYTF.

CDR3 in amino acids: CAWSSRVWTSGSTDTQYF. The CDR3 DNA follows: TGTGCCTGGAGTTCTAGGGTTTGGACTAGCGGGAGTACAGATACGCAGTATTTT. The chain is built from TRBV30 and TRBJ2-3; 13 nucleotides agree with TRBD2. Trimming at V came to 2 bases and at J to 3 bases, leaving 11 bases not matched to a gene. Germline values: CDR1 GTSNPN, CDR2 SVGIG (reference sequence). The CDR3 runs 18 residues.

This clonotype was seen many times. In nucleotides, the CDR3 is TGTGCCAGCAGTTTACAGGAAGTTCACACTGAAGCTTTCTTT. Amino acid sequence: CASSLQEVHTEAFF. V and J are TRBV12-3 or TRBV12-4 and TRBJ1-1; D gene uncertain. With 2 bases removed from V and 3 bases from J, the gap between germline ends came to 10 bases. The CDR3 has 14 residues.

V is TRBV7-8 and J is TRBJ2-6, with TRBD2 as a possible D gene (6 bases). Germline loops: CDR1 SGHVS, CDR2 FQNEAQ. The CDR3 is 17 residues long. V lost 2 bases and J lost 3, with 14 bases in between. The CDR3 DNA reads as TGTGCCAGCAGCTTACAGGCCATCGGGAGTGGGGCCAACGTCCTGACTTTC. Protein: CASSLQAIGSGANVLTF.

The sample holds a few counts of this clonotype. The chain has TRBV20-1 and TRBJ2-7; 8 bases line up with TRBD1. Germline trimming cut 0 bases from V and 2 bases from J; bases unmatched to any gene: 3. The CDR3 has 14 residues. Germline lookup yields CDR1 DFQATT and CDR2 SNEGSKA (reference sequence). This CDR3 reads CSARDQGQAYEQYF. The CDR3 DNA reads TGCAGTGCTAGAGATCAGGGACAGGCCTACGAGCAGTACTTC.

This clonotype came up a few times. V is TRBV3-1 and J is TRBJ1-4; 9 bases line up with TRBD1. The CDR3 length is 15 residues. J lost 8 bases, V lost 4 bases, and 8 bases had no gene match. From germline, CDR1 is LGHDT and CDR2 YNNKEL (reference sequence). The CDR3 loop is CASSLPGTGNEKLFF. The CDR3 DNA sequence: TGTGCCAGCAGCCTTCCCGGGACAGGGAACGAAAAACTGTTTTTT.

The chain joins TRBV7-2 to TRBJ2-1, with D perhaps given as TRBD1 or TRBD2 (5 bases each). There are 15 residues in the CDR3. Trimming left V 2 bases short and J 7 bases short, with 15 bases between. Per the germline V gene, CDR1 is SGHTA and CDR2 is FQGNSA. CDR3 protein: CASSLSGRQSNEQFF. The CDR3 DNA is TGTGCCAGCAGCTTATCGGGGCGGCAGAGTAATGAGCAGTTCTTC.

The chain combines TRBV11-2 with TRBJ1-2; D gene uncertain. Trimming cost V 5 bases and J 10 bases, with 17 bases left between them. The length of the CDR3 is 13 residues. Germline V gene data show CDR1 as SGHAT and CDR2 as FQNNGV. The CDR3 here is CASSTPVERDYTF. The DNA for the CDR3 is TGTGCCAGCAGCACCCCGGTAGAGCGTGACTACACCTTC.

This clonotype was seen a handful of times. The rearrangement links TRBV2 to TRBJ1-4; 7 bases are shared with TRBD1. Germline-derived CDR1 and CDR2 are SNHLY and FYNNEI. Germline trimming cut 8 bases from V and 8 bases from J; bases unmatched to any gene: 11. The length of the CDR3 is 14 residues. For the CDR3, the DNA is TGTGCCAGCTCTCAGGGGGTCGAACAAGAAAAACTGTTTTTT. Protein sequence: CASSQGVEQEKLFF. The full variable domain, with the rest looked up from reference TRBV2 and TRBJ1-4, is EPEVTQTPSHQVTQMGQEVILRCVPISNHLYFYWYRQILGQKVEFLVSFYNNEISEKSEIFDDQFSVERPDGSNFTLKIRSTKLEDSAMYFCASSQGVEQEKLFFGSGTQLSVL.

This chain links TRBV20-1 with TRBJ1-5, with 7 bases that match TRBD1. The CDR3 runs 15 residues. Trimming at V came to 5 bases and at J to 4 bases, leaving 11 bases not matched to a gene. Germline CDR1 is DFQATT and CDR2 is SNEGSKA (reference sequence). The CDR3 nucleotides are TGCAGTGCTGTAATCGGACAGGCGGGGAATCAGCCCCAGCATTTT. Encoded protein: CSAVIGQAGNQPQHF.

The J gene is TRBJ2-7, the V gene TRBV4-3; D ambiguous. This CDR3 comprises 13 residues. Trimming cost V 9 bases and J 4 bases, with 16 bases left between them. CDR1 and CDR2 (germline): LGHNA, YSLEER. The CDR3 reads CASSHGVSYEQYF. The CDR3 nucleotides read TGCGCCAGTTCCCATGGAGTATCTTACGAGCAGTACTTC.

This clonotype was seen more than once but under ten times. This CDR3 reads CASSITGTGKKKETQYF. DNA of the CDR3: TGCGCCAGCAGCATCACCGGGACAGGGAAAAAGAAAGAGACCCAGTACTTC. This sequence joins TRBV5-1 and TRBJ2-5; TRBD1 matches at 9 bases. Germline loops: CDR1 SGHRS, CDR2 YFSETQ. V was clipped by 4 bases and J by 3 bases; unmatched bases: 13. CDR3 length: 17 amino acids.

A few counts support this clonotype. The chain employs TRBV19 and TRBJ2-7; D possibly matches TRBD1 or TRBD2 (5 bases each). V was shortened by 6 bases and J by 5 bases, with 11 bases between the two germline ends. The CDR3 extends over 12 amino acids. Germline lookup yields CDR1 LNHDA and CDR2 SQIVND (reference sequence). CDR3 sequence reads: CASSWGSDEQYF. The DNA of the CDR3 is TGTGCCAGTAGCTGGGGGTCAGACGAGCAGTACTTC.

The chain couples TRBV20-1 to TRBJ2-1; a weak D match, TRBD2 (5 bases). CDR3 length equals 12 residues. The ends were cut back, 6 bases at V and 6 bases at J, with 12 bases in the middle. Germline CDR1 is DFQATT and CDR2 is SNEGSKA (reference sequence). This CDR3 reads CSALGSPNEQFF. Written as DNA, the CDR3 is TGCAGTGCACTAGGAAGCCCCAATGAGCAGTTCTTC.

This clonotype has a count of ten or more. The CDR3 coding sequence is TGTGCCAGCAGCTTATGGGACAGGGAAACGGGCGAGCAGTACTTC. This encodes CASSLWDRETGEQYF. The chain recombines TRBV5-4 with TRBJ2-7, with TRBD1 matching over 9 bases. The CDR3 has 15 amino acids. Trimming cost V 2 bases and J 6 bases; bases outside gene matches: 9. From germline, CDR1 is SGHNT and CDR2 YYREEE (reference sequence). The complete variable domain, with remaining parts taken from reference TRBV5-4 and TRBJ2-7, reads ETGVTQSPTHLIKTRGQQVTLRCSSQSGHNTVSWYQQALGQGPQFIFQYYREEENGRGNFPPRFSGLQFPNYSSELNVNALELDDSALYLCASSLWDRETGEQYFGPGTRLTVT.

This clonotype was recorded a few times. The J gene is TRBJ2-7, the V gene TRBV29-1; 7 bases agree with TRBD1. The CDR3 consists of 12 residues. Germline V gives CDR1 SQVTM, CDR2 ANQGSEA. V shed 7 bases, J shed 3 bases, and the junction held 6 bases outside the gene matches. CDR3 sequence: CSAGDRVYEQYF. The CDR3 region has the DNA TGCAGCGCAGGAGACAGGGTCTACGAGCAGTACTTC.

The rearrangement joins TRBV4-2 to TRBJ2-7; 7 bases agree with TRBD2. CDR1 is LGHNA, CDR2 YNFKEQ, per germline. With 1 base clipped from V and 3 bases from J, the junction kept 6 bases outside the gene matches. The CDR3 runs to 15 residues. As DNA, the CDR3 is TGTGCCAGCAGCCAAGGGGGGGAGGGCCTCTACGAGCAGTACTTC. It translates to CASSQGGEGLYEQYF.

This clonotype was recorded many times. The chain has TRBV12-3 or TRBV12-4 and TRBJ2-1; no reliable D call. CDR3 length: 13 amino acids. V was shortened by 2 bases and J by 7 bases, with 9 bases between the two germline ends. CDR3 nucleotides: TGTGCCAGCAGTTTAAACCGGTGGAATGAGCAGTTCTTC. Amino acids: CASSLNRWNEQFF.

This clonotype has just a few counts. The gene calls are TRBV7-6 and TRBJ2-3, with D tentatively TRBD1 (6 bases). Per germline, CDR1 SGHVS and CDR2 FNYEAQ. V lost 1 base, J lost 7 bases, and 21 bases lay in between. CDR3 length: 17 residues. CDR3 sequence: CASSLEVPGHLPNTQYF. CDR3 DNA: TGTGCCAGCAGCTTAGAAGTGCCGGGACACCTTCCGAATACGCAGTATTTT.

The chain uses TRBV20-1 and TRBJ1-2; maybe TRBD1 (5 bases). The CDR3 runs 13 residues. V was clipped by 5 bases and J by 3 bases, with 13 bases between them. Per the germline V gene, CDR1 is DFQATT and CDR2 is SNEGSKA (reference sequence). The CDR3 DNA reads TGCAGTGCTGAGACGGGCAGGGACTATGGCTACACCTTC. Translated, it gives CSAETGRDYGYTF.

The chain employs TRBV7-3 and TRBJ2-7, with a weak D call TRBD2 (7 bases). Germline CDR1 and CDR2: SGHTA and FQGTGA. CDR3 length: 15 amino acids. The V gene lost 1 base and the J gene lost 3 bases, with 13 bases spanning the gap. The CDR3 spells CASSLMGGGFYEQYF. As DNA, the CDR3 is TGTGCCAGCAGCTTAATGGGCGGGGGCTTCTACGAGCAGTACTTC. Variable domain in full (rest from reference TRBV7-3 and TRBJ2-7): GAGVSQTPSNKVTEKGKYVELRCDPISGHTALYWYRQSLGQGPEFLIYFQGTGAADDSGLPNDRFFAVRPEGSVSTLKIQRTERGDSAVYLCASSLMGGGFYEQYFGPGTRLTVT.

The J gene is TRBJ2-7, the V gene TRBV24-1; 9 bases are shared with TRBD2. CDR1 and CDR2 (germline): KGHDR, SFDVKD. The junction had 4 bases not matched to a gene; V was cut back by 3 bases and J by 2 bases. This CDR3 spans 15 amino acids. The CDR3 protein is CATSDRAGGPYEQYF. The CDR3 bases are TGTGCCACCAGTGATCGAGCGGGAGGTCCCTACGAGCAGTACTTC.

This clonotype appeared a few times. The chain couples TRBV9 to TRBJ1-1; D gene ambiguous. This CDR3 is built from 13 residues. Trimming removed 4 bases at V and 10 bases at J, with 17 bases between. Germline V lookup: CDR1 SGDLS, CDR2 YYNGEE. CDR3 in DNA: TGTGCCAGCAGCTCCCGTGTGAGGGCGCGAGCTTTCTTT. Amino acid sequence: CASSSRVRARAFF.

This clonotype turned up a few times. The genes are TRBV11-2 and TRBJ2-2, with TRBD2 matching 10 bases. Germline trimming cut 2 bases from V and 7 bases from J; bases unmatched to any gene: 4. Germline CDR1 SGHAT, CDR2 FQNNGV. This CDR3 comprises 15 residues. The CDR3 DNA reads as TGTGCCAGCAGCTTAAACAGCGGGGGGGTCGGGGAGCTGTTTTTT. Protein product: CASSLNSGGVGELFF. Complete variable domain (other parts from reference TRBV11-2 and TRBJ2-2): EAGVAQSPRYKIIEKRQSVAFWCNPISGHATLYWYQQILGQGPKLLIQFQNNGVVDDSQLPKDRFSAERLKGVDSTLKIQPAKLEDSAVYLCASSLNSGGVGELFFGEGSRLTVL.

The table lists this clonotype with a few counts. This chain uses TRBV20-1 with TRBJ2-3, with D tentatively TRBD1 or TRBD2 (5 bases each). The CDR3 has 15 residues. Trimming removed 6 bases at V and 0 bases at J, with 16 bases between. CDR1 is DFQATT and CDR2 is SNEGSKA in the germline V gene (reference sequence). The CDR3 bases are TGCAGTGCCTCGACCGGGACCGCGAGCACAGATACGCAGTATTTT. Encoded protein: CSASTGTASTDTQYF.